This T cell receptor (beta chain) was identified during a study of blood T cells in healthy people across ages. Study in general: About one barcoded beta molecule per two T cells came from capture by template switching. Points from the study as a whole: Donor CMV infection status was unknown, possibly confounding age-related changes in expanded clonotypes. Long-lived and aged donors differed, with more naive CD4+ cells and higher diversity in the long-lived.

Comments on this clonotype: Its antigen is undetermined.

The authors ran a second PCR of about 6 to 11 cycles using a sample-barcoded 5' primer and a J-beta primer mix. Through a template-switch adaptor with 12 random nucleotides, each cDNA molecule received a tag. TCRdb reprocessed the 5' RACE reads via MiXCR and lists one record per CDR3 protein. In the table there are around 1,900,000 distinct CDR3 sequences, around 42% of which are singletons. This sequence was found in a human donor in good health. The sample was blood.

CDR3 DNA: TGTGCCAGCAGAGGGACGAACACCGGGGAGCTGTTTTTT. It encodes CASRGTNTGELFF. The genes are TRBV2 and TRBJ2-2; D gene unclear. V was trimmed by 6 bases and J by 0 bases, leaving 5 bases between them. This CDR3 has 13 residues. Looked up from germline, CDR1 is SNHLY and CDR2 is FYNNEI.